A selection of T cell receptor beta chains follows, all from one sample in a study of T cell responses to AZD1222 COVID-19 vaccine. Profiled with immunoSEQ multiplex PCR; TCRdb holds only in-frame clones, not every one. This sample has roughly 190,000 clones, with about nine tenths found just once. The material was peripheral blood, obtained 28 days after the second AZD1222 dose. Source of these receptors: an adult who received the AZD1222 COVID-19 vaccine. The CDR3 runs from the conserved cysteine through the conserved F or W. D genes are given only for firm matches. Size is omitted from some rows. Given values are once, few, many or a class for expanded clones.

J gene,D gene,clone size,V gene,CDR3 DNA,CDR3 protein
TRBJ1-6,TRBD1,-,TRBV18,TGTGCCAGCTCACCACTTGGACAGGGCAGCTCCTATAATTCACCCCTCCACTTT,CASSPLGQGSSYNSPLHF
TRBJ2-3,-,-,TRBV5-1,TGCGCCAGCAGCTTGACCGTAGGGTCTAGCACAGATACGCAGTATTTT,CASSLTVGSSTDTQYF
TRBJ1-2,-,-,TRBV14,TGTGCCAGCAGCCAAGTCGTCCTCTTAAGCAAGGGCTACACCTTC,CASSQVVLLSKGYTF
TRBJ1-4,-,once,TRBV2,TGTGCCAGCAAAAGGGTTGCAACTAATGAAAAACTGTTTTTT,CASKRVATNEKLFF
TRBJ2-5,TRBD1,-,TRBV9,TGTGCCAGCAGCCCCTCCTTCTGGGACAGCCAAGAGACCCAGTACTTC,CASSPSFWDSQETQYF
TRBJ2-1,TRBD2,-,TRBV13,TGTGCCAGCAGCACCTACCGGGGGGGCCTGGAGAATGAGCAGTTCTTC,CASSTYRGGLENEQFF
TRBJ1-5,-,-,TRBV4-1,TGCGCCAGCAGCCCCCGGCCCCCCGGACAGCCCCAGCATTTT,CASSPRPPGQPQHF
TRBJ1-4,-,-,TRBV7-9,TGTGCCAGCAGCCCAGGACAGCTGACTGAAAAACTGTTTTTT,CASSPGQLTEKLFF
TRBJ1-1,-,-,TRBV29-1,TGCAGCGACGATGGACCAGAAGCTTTCTTT,CSDDGPEAFF
TRBJ1-1,-,-,TRBV6-5,TGTGCCAGCCAGCCCTATGAGGGAAACACTGAAGCTTTCTTT,CASQPYEGNTEAFF
TRBJ1-2,-,-,TRBV18,TGTGCCAGCTCACCAATGGATTCGGGAGTATATTATGGCTACACCTTC,CASSPMDSGVYYGYTF
TRBJ2-1,TRBD2,-,TRBV7-8,TGTGCCAGCAGCCCGGGGTTTACTAGCGGGAGAGGTGAGCAGTTCTTC,CASSPGFTSGRGEQFF
TRBJ2-1,TRBD1,-,TRBV5-8,TGTGCCAGCAGCTTGGAGGGGACAGGGGGCAGGAGGCAGTTCTTC,CASSLEGTGGRRQFF
TRBJ2-7,-,-,TRBV5-1,TGCGCCAGCAGCTTGGGTTCGGGACCGACCTACGAGCAGTACTTC,CASSLGSGPTYEQYF
TRBJ2-2,TRBD2,-,TRBV6-2/TRBV6-3,TGTGCCAGCAGTTACGGACTAGCGGGAGGGTGGCCCGGGGAGCTGTTTTTT,CASSYGLAGGWPGELFF
TRBJ2-5,-,-,TRBV18,TGTGCCAGCTCACCGCAGTGGGGGGAGACCCAGTACTTC,CASSPQWGETQYF
TRBJ1-6,TRBD1,-,TRBV14,TGTGCCAGCAGCCAAGATCAGGGGGGGAATTCACCCCTCCACTTT,CASSQDQGGNSPLHF
TRBJ1-1,-,-,TRBV10-3,TGTGCCATCAGTGAGTTAGAGGGACGGAAAGCTTTCTTT,CAISELEGRKAFF
TRBJ2-2,TRBD1,-,TRBV2,TGTGCCAGCAGGAAACAGGGGCCGACGAACACCGGGGAGCTGTTTTTT,CASRKQGPTNTGELFF
TRBJ2-2,-,-,TRBV5-6,TGTGCCAGCAGCTTGGCCAGGGCTGGGGAGCTGTTTTTT,CASSLARAGELFF
TRBJ2-3,-,-,TRBV18,TGTGCCAGCTCACCTACCCTCACAGATACGCAGTATTTT,CASSPTLTDTQYF
TRBJ2-1,TRBD1,-,TRBV5-1,TGCGCCAGCAGCCCTCGGGACAGGTATGGTGAGCAGTTCTTC,CASSPRDRYGEQFF
TRBJ2-7,-,-,TRBV10-3,TGTGCCATCAGTGAATTGTGGTACGAGCAGTACTTC,CAISELWYEQYF
TRBJ1-2,-,-,TRBV5-1,TGCGCCAGCAGCTTGGTGTCAGAGACTAACTATGGCTACACCTTC,CASSLVSETNYGYTF
TRBJ2-5,-,once,TRBV5-1,TGCGCCAGCAGCTCATCCGGGACTTCCCAAGAGACCCAGTACTTC,CASSSSGTSQETQYF
TRBJ2-7,-,-,TRBV3-1/TRBV3-2,TGTGCCAGCAGCCAATTGTCCTACGAGCAGTACTTC,CASSQLSYEQYF
TRBJ1-6,TRBD1,once,TRBV10-3,TGTGCCATCAGTGTCGGGACAGGGCATAATTCACCCCTCCACTTT,CAISVGTGHNSPLHF
TRBJ2-3,TRBD2,few,TRBV10-3,TGTGCCATCAGTGAGCTAGCGGGCAACACAGATACGCAGTATTTT,CAISELAGNTDTQYF
TRBJ2-7,-,-,TRBV13,TGTGCCAGCAGCCCCCGGGGCACAGGAGCTTCGGGCGAGCAGTACTTC,CASSPRGTGASGEQYF
TRBJ1-6,-,-,TRBV18,TGTGCCAGCTCACCTGACCGGAATTCACCCCTCCACTTT,CASSPDRNSPLHF
TRBJ1-3,-,-,TRBV5-5,TGTGCCAGCAGCTTGGCCCCTCCCCGGGGAGGTGGAAACACCATATATTTT,CASSLAPPRGGGNTIYF
TRBJ1-5,-,once,TRBV5-8,TGTGCCAGCAGCTTGGGAAGTTATAGCAATCAGCCCCAGCATTTT,CASSLGSYSNQPQHF